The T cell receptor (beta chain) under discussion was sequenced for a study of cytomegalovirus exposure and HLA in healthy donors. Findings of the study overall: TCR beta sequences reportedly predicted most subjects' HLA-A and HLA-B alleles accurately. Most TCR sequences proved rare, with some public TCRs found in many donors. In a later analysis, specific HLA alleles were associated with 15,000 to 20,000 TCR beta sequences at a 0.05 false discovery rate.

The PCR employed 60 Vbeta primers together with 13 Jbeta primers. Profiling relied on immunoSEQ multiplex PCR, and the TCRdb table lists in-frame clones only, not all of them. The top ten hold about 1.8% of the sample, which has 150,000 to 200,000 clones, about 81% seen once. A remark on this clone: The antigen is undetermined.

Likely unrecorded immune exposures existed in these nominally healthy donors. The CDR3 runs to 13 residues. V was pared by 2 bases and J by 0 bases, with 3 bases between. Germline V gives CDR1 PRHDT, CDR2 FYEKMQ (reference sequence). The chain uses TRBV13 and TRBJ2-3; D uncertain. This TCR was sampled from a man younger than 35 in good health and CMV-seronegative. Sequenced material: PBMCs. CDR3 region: CASSLSSTDTQYF. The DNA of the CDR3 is TGTGCCAGCAGCTTATCGAGCACAGATACGCAGTATTTT.